Sequencing of this T cell receptor (beta chain) was carried out in a study of OX40 agonist ivuxolimab in advanced cancers. Study summary: Patients received ivuxolimab, an intravenous treatment, every 2 weeks at 0.01 to 10 mg/kg.

To note about this clone: Its antigen is not identified.

V lost 4 bases to trimming and J lost 1 base; unmatched junction nucleotides: 4. The CDR3 has 14 amino acids. Per germline, CDR1 SGHRS and CDR2 YFSETQ. Study-level findings and limits: CD4+ and CD8+ T cells in blood underwent clonal expansion by week 6 at 0.1 to 3.0 mg/kg. Low clonal expansion, among the lowest seen, marked partial responders at 0.1-3.0 mg/kg.

TCRdb keeps only in-frame clones here, not all; method: immunoSEQ multiplex PCR. The data show 100,000 to 110,000 clones, around nine tenths seen once. The rearrangement uses TRBV5-1 and TRBJ1-1, with 7 bases fitting TRBD1. This clonotype was sampled from an adult with an advanced solid tumor such as melanoma, head and neck, liver or kidney cancer. The specimen was CD4+ or CD8+ T cells sorted from blood, collected in a trial of the OX40 agonist ivuxolimab. The CDR3 nucleotides are TGCGCCAGCAGCAAGGGACAGCAGAACACTGAAGCTTTCTTT. It is translated as CASSKGQQNTEAFF.